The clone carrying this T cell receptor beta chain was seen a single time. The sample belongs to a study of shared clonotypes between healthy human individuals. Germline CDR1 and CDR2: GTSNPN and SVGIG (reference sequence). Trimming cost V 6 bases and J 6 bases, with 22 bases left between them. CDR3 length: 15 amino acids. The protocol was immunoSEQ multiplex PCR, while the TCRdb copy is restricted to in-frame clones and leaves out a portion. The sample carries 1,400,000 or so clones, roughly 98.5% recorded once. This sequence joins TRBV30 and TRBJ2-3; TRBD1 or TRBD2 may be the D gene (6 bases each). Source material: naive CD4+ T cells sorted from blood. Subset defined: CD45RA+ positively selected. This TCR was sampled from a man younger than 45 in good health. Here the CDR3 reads CACQGVGLGGDTQYF. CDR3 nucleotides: TGTGCCTGCCAGGGCGTGGGATTAGGGGGGGATACGCAGTATTTT.